This is a list of T cell receptor beta chains from one sample in a study of blood T cell repertoires in COVID-19. Sequenced by immunoSEQ multiplex PCR; TCRdb stores in-frame clones only, minus some. The sample carries around 230,000 clones, approximately 84% recorded once. The sample was peripheral blood. The receptors come from a man aged 45-65 years with COVID-19, enrolled during active disease. CDR3s include the opening cysteine and the closing phenylalanine or tryptophan. The D gene is left open where the match is weak. Part of the rows lack a size; the others show once, few, many or a class for expanded clones.

j_call: TRBJ1-6
d_call: TRBD1
v_call: TRBV10-1
clone_size: .
cdr3_length: 17
cdr3_nt: TGCGCCAGCAGTGATTCCCGCGGGACAGAATATAATTCACCCCTCCACTTT
cdr3_aa: CASSDSRGTEYNSPLHF

j_call: TRBJ2-7
d_call: TRBD2
v_call: TRBV29-1
clone_size: .
cdr3_length: 13
cdr3_nt: TGCAGCGTCCTGACTAGCGGGAACTACGAGCAGTACTTC
cdr3_aa: CSVLTSGNYEQYF

j_call: TRBJ2-5
d_call: TRBD2
v_call: TRBV30
clone_size: .
cdr3_length: 13
cdr3_nt: TGTGCTACAGCGGGGGGCCCACAAGAGACCCAGTACTTC
cdr3_aa: CATAGGPQETQYF

j_call: TRBJ1-3
d_call: .
v_call: TRBV20-1
clone_size: .
cdr3_length: 15
cdr3_nt: TGCAGTGCTAGTGGTTTGCGGAACTCTGGAAACACCATATATTTT
cdr3_aa: CSASGLRNSGNTIYF

j_call: TRBJ2-7
d_call: TRBD1
v_call: TRBV28
clone_size: .
cdr3_length: 15
cdr3_nt: TGTGCCAGCAGTTTGTTGACAGGGGGTTTGGACGAGCAGTACTTC
cdr3_aa: CASSLLTGGLDEQYF

j_call: TRBJ2-7
d_call: .
v_call: TRBV12-3/TRBV12-4
clone_size: .
cdr3_length: 12
cdr3_nt: TGTGCCAGCAGTTTGTTAGACTACGAGCAGTACTTC
cdr3_aa: CASSLLDYEQYF

j_call: TRBJ1-4
d_call: TRBD1
v_call: TRBV18
clone_size: .
cdr3_length: 17
cdr3_nt: TGTGCCAGCTCACCCTTCGGACAGGGGTCAACTAATGAAAAACTGTTTTTT
cdr3_aa: CASSPFGQGSTNEKLFF

j_call: TRBJ2-7
d_call: .
v_call: TRBV24-1
clone_size: .
cdr3_length: 10
cdr3_nt: TGTACCGCAGGGCGATACGAGCAGTACTTC
cdr3_aa: CTAGRYEQYF

j_call: TRBJ2-7
d_call: TRBD1
v_call: TRBV18
clone_size: .
cdr3_length: 13
cdr3_nt: TGTGCCAGCTCAACCGGGACAGCCTACGAGCAGTACTTC
cdr3_aa: CASSTGTAYEQYF

j_call: TRBJ1-1
d_call: TRBD1
v_call: TRBV10-3
clone_size: .
cdr3_length: 15
cdr3_nt: TGTGCCATCAGTAGGGGACAGGGGGCGGGGGCTGAAGCTTTCTTT
cdr3_aa: CAISRGQGAGAEAFF

j_call: TRBJ2-7
d_call: TRBD2
v_call: TRBV14
clone_size: .
cdr3_length: 16
cdr3_nt: TGTGCCAGCAGCCCGATAGGAGCGGGGGGCTCCTACGAGCAGTACTTC
cdr3_aa: CASSPIGAGGSYEQYF

j_call: TRBJ1-1
d_call: TRBD1
v_call: TRBV3-1/TRBV3-2
clone_size: .
cdr3_length: 14
cdr3_nt: TGTGCCAGCAGCCCACAGGGGGTAAACACTGAAGCTTTCTTT
cdr3_aa: CASSPQGVNTEAFF

j_call: TRBJ1-1
d_call: .
v_call: TRBV7-3
clone_size: few
cdr3_length: 13
cdr3_nt: TGTGCCAGCAGCTTACAGATGAACACTGAAGCTTTCTTT
cdr3_aa: CASSLQMNTEAFF

j_call: TRBJ1-1
d_call: .
v_call: TRBV2
clone_size: .
cdr3_length: 17
cdr3_nt: TGTGCCAGCAGTCTGATGGGGACACCCCTACATAACACTGAAGCTTTCTTT
cdr3_aa: CASSLMGTPLHNTEAFF

j_call: TRBJ2-7
d_call: TRBD2
v_call: TRBV5-1
clone_size: .
cdr3_length: 16
cdr3_nt: TGCGCCAGCAGCTTGGAGCCTAGCGGGGGGGATTACGAGCAGTACTTC
cdr3_aa: CASSLEPSGGDYEQYF

j_call: TRBJ2-6
d_call: .
v_call: TRBV6-4
clone_size: .
cdr3_length: 15
cdr3_nt: TGTGCCAGCAGTGTCGGGGGGCAGGGGGCCAACGTCCTGACTTTC
cdr3_aa: CASSVGGQGANVLTF

j_call: TRBJ1-4
d_call: TRBD1
v_call: TRBV6-5
clone_size: .
cdr3_length: 13
cdr3_nt: TGTGCCAGCAGCCTACAGGGGTATGAAAAACTGTTTTTT
cdr3_aa: CASSLQGYEKLFF

j_call: TRBJ1-1
d_call: .
v_call: TRBV28
clone_size: .
cdr3_length: 12
cdr3_nt: TGTGCCAGCGTCGCGGGGAACACTGAAGCTTTCTTT
cdr3_aa: CASVAGNTEAFF

j_call: TRBJ2-4
d_call: .
v_call: TRBV7-2
clone_size: .
cdr3_length: 16
cdr3_nt: TGTGCCAGCAGCTTAGGGGGGCAGGGCGACAAAAACATTCAGTACTTC
cdr3_aa: CASSLGGQGDKNIQYF

j_call: TRBJ2-1
d_call: .
v_call: TRBV12-5
clone_size: .
cdr3_length: 15
cdr3_nt: TGTGCTAGTGGCCCCCTGGGAGGCTCCTACAATGAGCAGTTCTTC
cdr3_aa: CASGPLGGSYNEQFF

j_call: TRBJ2-6
d_call: TRBD1
v_call: TRBV19
clone_size: .
cdr3_length: 15
cdr3_nt: TGTGCCAGTAGTCAACAGGGGACTGGGGCCAACGTCCTGACTTTC
cdr3_aa: CASSQQGTGANVLTF

j_call: TRBJ2-4
d_call: .
v_call: TRBV29-1
clone_size: .
cdr3_length: 13
cdr3_nt: TGCAGCGTTGCATCAGGGATCGGAGACATTCAGTACTTC
cdr3_aa: CSVASGIGDIQYF

j_call: TRBJ2-5
d_call: .
v_call: TRBV6-2/TRBV6-3
clone_size: .
cdr3_length: 13
cdr3_nt: TGTGCCAGCAGTTACGTTAGCCAAGAGACCCAGTACTTC
cdr3_aa: CASSYVSQETQYF

j_call: TRBJ2-3
d_call: .
v_call: TRBV10-1
clone_size: .
cdr3_length: 13
cdr3_nt: TGCGCCAGCAGTGAGGGCGGAACAGATACGCAGTATTTT
cdr3_aa: CASSEGGTDTQYF

j_call: TRBJ2-2
d_call: .
v_call: TRBV6-5
clone_size: few
cdr3_length: 11
cdr3_nt: TGTGCCAGCCGGGAGACCGGGGAGCTGTTTTTT
cdr3_aa: CASRETGELFF

j_call: TRBJ2-1
d_call: TRBD1
v_call: TRBV6-2/TRBV6-3
clone_size: .
cdr3_length: 18
cdr3_nt: TGTGCCAGCAGCCCGGAGACAGGGGGCGTAAGCTCCTACAATGAGCAGTTCTTC
cdr3_aa: CASSPETGGVSSYNEQFF

j_call: TRBJ1-6
d_call: TRBD1
v_call: TRBV7-6
clone_size: once
cdr3_length: 14
cdr3_nt: TGTGCCAGCAGCCGGGACAGGGGGGATTCACCCCTCCACTTT
cdr3_aa: CASSRDRGDSPLHF

j_call: TRBJ2-1
d_call: .
v_call: TRBV27
clone_size: .
cdr3_length: 18
cdr3_nt: TGTGCCAGCAGTTTATCCGGCACAGGGCCCGGCTCCTACAATGAGCAGTTCTTC
cdr3_aa: CASSLSGTGPGSYNEQFF

j_call: TRBJ2-1
d_call: .
v_call: TRBV4-1
clone_size: .
cdr3_length: 15
cdr3_nt: TGCGCCAGCAGCCAAGTACAGGGAGTTTACAATGAGCAGTTCTTC
cdr3_aa: CASSQVQGVYNEQFF

j_call: TRBJ1-2
d_call: .
v_call: TRBV2
clone_size: .
cdr3_length: 15
cdr3_nt: TGTGCCAGCAGTCCCGACAGGATGGCTAACTATGGCTACACCTTC
cdr3_aa: CASSPDRMANYGYTF

j_call: TRBJ2-7
d_call: .
v_call: TRBV2
clone_size: .
cdr3_length: 13
cdr3_nt: TGTGCCAGCAGTGAAGCCCCTCCCTACGAGCAGTACTTC
cdr3_aa: CASSEAPPYEQYF

j_call: TRBJ2-6
d_call: .
v_call: TRBV12-5
clone_size: .
cdr3_length: 19
cdr3_nt: TGTGCTAGTGGTTTTAGTTTGAGACAGGTCTTCGGTGGGGCCAACGTCCTGACTTTC
cdr3_aa: CASGFSLRQVFGGANVLTF